This TCR beta chain was captured in a study of identifying expanded T cells in peripheral blood. Findings and limits, study-wide: Across healthy donors, higher total template counts meant significantly greater approximately two-week count variance.

Profiled with immunoSEQ multiplex PCR; TCRdb holds only in-frame clones, not every one. The data hold 70,000 to 100,000 clones, with roughly 86% observed a single time. This CDR3 is 15 amino acids long. Germline lookup yields CDR1 KGHSH and CDR2 LQKENI. The V and J ends lost 0 bases and 3 bases, in that order; junction bases with no gene match: 3. As to this clone: The antigen remains unidentified.

The rearrangement links TRBV18 to TRBJ1-1, with 8 bases identical to TRBD1. The material sequenced was blood. This TCR was recovered from a person aged 18 to 70 in good health. The CDR3 loop reads CASSPPTGEDTEAFF. The CDR3 DNA follows: TGTGCCAGCTCACCACCGACAGGGGAGGACACTGAAGCTTTCTTT.